Presented here are 21 T cell receptor beta chains from one specimen sequenced in a study of blood T cell repertoires in COVID-19. The method was immunoSEQ multiplex PCR; TCRdb's version includes in-frame clones alone and lacks a portion of them. This sample has hundreds of thousands of clones; about nine tenths occur once, and the top ten carry 0.2% to 0.3%. Input material: peripheral blood. All receptors derive from a woman between 18 and 29 years old with acute or convalescent COVID-19.

The chain recombines TRBV6-2 or TRBV6-3 with TRBJ1-5; D possibly corresponds to TRBD1 (5 bases). Trimming removed 7 bases at V and 2 bases at J, with 12 bases between. The CDR3 contains 14 residues. Germline V gene sequence: CDR1 MNHEY, CDR2 SVGEGT. The CDR3 sequence: CASIPAGGNQPQHF. The CDR3, as DNA: TGTGCCAGCATCCCGGCGGGGGGCAATCAGCCCCAGCATTTT.

The chain employs TRBV5-1 and TRBJ1-1, with D perhaps matching TRBD1 (6 bases). The CDR3 runs 13 residues. CDR1 is SGHRS and CDR2 is YFSETQ in the germline V gene. Trimming took off 3 bases at V and 7 bases at J, with 13 bases between the two ends. CDR3 nucleotide sequence: TGCGCCAGCAGCTGGGGGGGCGCAGGTGAAGCTTTCTTT. This encodes CASSWGGAGEAFF.

This clone was seen only a few times. This chain links TRBV3-1 (or the pseudogene TRBV3-2) with TRBJ1-3; tentatively, D is TRBD1 (5 bases). The CDR3 has 15 amino acids. Between the trimmed V and J ends, which lost 4 bases and 4 bases, there was a span of 14 bases. In germline, CDR1 is LGHDT, CDR2 YNNKEL (reference sequence). The chain's CDR3 is CASSPWGTAGNTIYF. The CDR3 bases are TGTGCCAGCAGCCCGTGGGGGACTGCCGGAAACACCATATATTTT.

The chain joins TRBV7-3 to TRBJ1-5; possibly TRBD1 for D (5 bases). The CDR3 covers 11 residues. V was clipped by 9 bases and J by 11 bases, with 14 bases between them. From germline, CDR1 is SGHTA and CDR2 FQGTGA. In nucleotides, the CDR3 is TGTGCCAGAGCTTCAGGGCAGACCCAGCATTTT. It encodes CARASGQTQHF.

The rearrangement uses TRBV25-1 and TRBJ2-7; D is unclear. The CDR3 is made up of 13 amino acids. The germline CDR1 and CDR2 sequences are MGHDK and SYGVNS. Trimming pared 10 bases from V and 2 bases from J, leaving 15 bases between. This CDR3 reads CATWLGSPYEQYF. CDR3 nucleotide sequence: TGTGCCACCTGGCTGGGCAGTCCCTACGAGCAGTACTTC.

This sequence joins TRBV6-5 and TRBJ1-6, with D hard to call. This CDR3 is built from 13 residues. Germline V gene data show CDR1 as MNHEY and CDR2 as SVGAGI. The V end was cut by 11 bases, the J end by 8 bases, with 16 bases between. CDR3 residues: CASYSKPYSPLHF. The CDR3, as DNA: TGTGCCTCCTACTCTAAACCGTATTCACCCCTCCACTTT.

This sequence joins TRBV18 and TRBJ1-2; 7 bases agree with TRBD1. V trimming: 3 bases; J trimming: 3 bases; junction bases outside the gene matches: 7. The CDR3 is 15 amino acids. Germline CDR1 and CDR2: KGHSH and LQKENI. The CDR3: CASSPTGRFYYGYTF. In DNA, the CDR3 is TGTGCCAGCTCACCGACAGGGCGCTTTTACTATGGCTACACCTTC.

V gene TRBV2 combines with J gene TRBJ2-2; TRBD2 matches 8 bases. This CDR3 is 16 amino acids long. Germline values: CDR1 SNHLY, CDR2 FYNNEI. J was trimmed by 7 bases and V by 5 bases; bases with no gene match: 12. The DNA for the CDR3 is TGTGCCAGCAGTTTTCCCAAGGGTAGCGGGGACGGGGAGCTGTTTTTT. It codes for CASSFPKGSGDGELFF.

J is TRBJ2-7 and V is TRBV27; D unclear. Trimming cost V 5 bases and J 4 bases, with 15 bases left between them. CDR3 length: 14 residues. Germline-derived CDR1 and CDR2 are MNHEY and SMNVEV (reference sequence). The chain's CDR3 is CASSPLPVRYEQYF. The CDR3 DNA reads as TGTGCCAGCAGTCCCCTGCCGGTCAGGTACGAGCAGTACTTC.

This chain connects TRBV10-3 to TRBJ2-1, with TRBD1 matching over 8 bases. V lost 6 bases, J lost 12 bases, and 7 bases stayed unmatched. This CDR3 region has 12 residues. Germline CDR1 ENHRY, CDR2 SYGVKD. The CDR3 DNA is TGTGCCATCAGACCAGGGGGCATGGGGCAGTTCTTC. It encodes CAIRPGGMGQFF.

This rearrangement joins TRBV5-1 to TRBJ2-7; TRBD2 matches 10 bases. The junction had 0 bases not matched to a gene; V was cut back by 0 bases and J by 3 bases. Germline V lookup: CDR1 SGHRS, CDR2 YFSETQ. CDR3 size: 14 residues. The CDR3, as DNA: TGCGCCAGCAGCTTGGCTAGCGGGGGCTACGAGCAGTACTTC. Translation gives CASSLASGGYEQYF.

The rearrangement links TRBV10-3 to TRBJ1-2; D unresolved. Germline lookup yields CDR1 ENHRY and CDR2 SYGVKD. The CDR3 has 13 amino acids. The V end was cut by 8 bases, the J end by 7 bases, with 17 bases between. The CDR3 sequence is CAIPKRETLGYTF. For the CDR3, the DNA is TGTGCCATCCCCAAGAGGGAAACGCTTGGCTACACCTTC.

The rearrangement joins TRBV14 to TRBJ2-7, with a tentative D call TRBD1 (6 bases). This CDR3 contains 15 residues. V lost 4 bases to trimming and J lost 0 bases, with 13 bases between them. The V gene's germline CDR1 is SGHDN and CDR2 FVKESK. The CDR3: CASSPVRTVSYEQYF. The DNA for the CDR3 is TGTGCCAGCAGCCCAGTACGGACAGTCTCCTACGAGCAGTACTTC.

This chain links TRBV30 with TRBJ1-2; D remains ambiguous. This CDR3 region has 10 residues. Germline CDR1 is GTSNPN and CDR2 is SVGIG (reference sequence). Deletions cut 3 bases from V and 4 bases from J, with 3 bases between. CDR3 DNA sequence: TGTGCCTGGAGCGGCTATGGCTACACCTTC. It translates to CAWSGYGYTF.

The chain has TRBV2 and TRBJ1-5; TRBD1 matches 7 bases. CDR3 length equals 15 residues. Per germline, CDR1 SNHLY and CDR2 FYNNEI. J was trimmed by 0 bases and V by 6 bases; bases with no gene match: 5. CDR3: CASSRDRLSNQPQHF. In DNA, the CDR3 is TGTGCCAGCAGCCGGGACAGACTTAGCAATCAGCCCCAGCATTTT.

As concerns this clone: This sample also contains other DNA sequences that code for the same CDR3. The J gene is TRBJ2-2, the V gene TRBV9, with 10 positions matching TRBD1. After removal of 0 bases from V and 2 bases from J, the junction contained 1 base not matched to a gene. CDR3 length: 16 residues. In germline, CDR1 is SGDLS, CDR2 YYNGEE. The CDR3 DNA sequence: TGTGCCAGCAGCGTAGGACAGGGGGCCAACACCGGGGAGCTGTTTTTT. This codes for CASSVGQGANTGELFF.

This chain uses TRBV7-9 with TRBJ2-1; possible D gene TRBD1, 6 bases. Trimming removed 5 bases from V and 2 bases from J, with 16 bases in between. Germline-derived CDR1 and CDR2 are SEHNR and FQNEAQ (reference sequence). The CDR3 has 16 residues. CDR3 amino acids: CASSPATGSPYNEQFF. The CDR3 region has the DNA TGTGCCAGCAGCCCCGCCACAGGGAGCCCCTACAATGAGCAGTTCTTC.

This sequence joins TRBV23-1 and TRBJ2-7; D not certain. TRBV23-1 is placed among ORFs of uncertain function. The V end was cut by 6 bases, the J end by 4 bases, with 19 bases between. This CDR3 is built from 15 residues. CDR3 coding DNA: TGCGCCAGCAGCCGAAAGCAGGCAGAATTTTACGAGCAGTACTTC. It translates to CASSRKQAEFYEQYF.

The chain recombines TRBV4-1 with TRBJ2-7, with D possibly being TRBD1 (6 bases). The V end was cut by 0 bases, the J end by 3 bases, with 6 bases between. Looked up from germline, CDR1 is MGHRA and CDR2 is YSYEKL. The CDR3 spans 13 residues. The CDR3 spells CASSQEGGYEQYF. CDR3 bases: TGCGCCAGCAGCCAAGAAGGGGGCTACGAGCAGTACTTC.

A single count supports this clone. The genes are TRBV30 and TRBJ2-6; possibly TRBD2 for D (6 bases). V shed 0 bases and J shed 2 bases, with 11 bases lying between them. Germline CDR1 GTSNPN, CDR2 SVGIG (reference sequence). The CDR3 totals 16 residues. The DNA of the CDR3 is TGTGCCTGGAGTGTAGAGGCGGGAACTGGGGCCAACGTCCTGACTTTC. Encoded protein: CAWSVEAGTGANVLTF. Drawing the rest from reference TRBV30 and TRBJ2-6, the complete variable domain is SQTIHQWPATLVQPVGSPLSLECTVEGTSNPNLYWYRQAAGRGLQLLFYSVGIGQISSEVPQNLSASRPQDRQFILSSKKLLLSDSGFYLCAWSVEAGTGANVLTFGAGSRLTVL.

This clone was detected only once. V is TRBV7-6 and J is TRBJ2-7; D remains unclear. Germline values: CDR1 SGHVS, CDR2 FNYEAQ. The CDR3 consists of 15 residues. The V end was cut by 1 base, the J end by 0 bases, with 10 bases between. CDR3 residues: CASSLGGPDSYEQYF. CDR3 bases: TGTGCCAGCAGCTTAGGAGGTCCGGACTCCTACGAGCAGTACTTC.